Listed below are T cell receptor beta chains from one sample, sequenced in a study of cytomegalovirus exposure and HLA in healthy donors. The repertoire was sequenced with immunoSEQ multiplex PCR; TCRdb's copy has only in-frame clones and lacks some. The sample lists about 120,000 clones, under 90% occurring once. The sequencing input was PBMCs. These receptors came from a female donor in good health and CMV-seropositive. The CDR3 runs from the conserved cysteine through the conserved F or W. A D gene is named only where the DNA matches it firmly. Clone size, where shown, is once, few, many, or a class for clones that have expanded.

J gene: TRBJ1-5
V gene: TRBV19
clone size: .
D gene: .
CDR3 protein: CAARPDAGQTQPQHF
CDR3 DNA: TGTGCCGCTAGACCGGACGCGGGGCAGACTCAGCCCCAGCATTTT

J gene: TRBJ2-7
V gene: TRBV9
clone size: .
D gene: TRBD2
CDR3 protein: CASSVGVSGGHYEQYF
CDR3 DNA: TGTGCCAGCAGCGTAGGTGTTAGCGGGGGACATTACGAGCAGTACTTC

J gene: TRBJ2-7
V gene: TRBV5-1
clone size: .
D gene: TRBD1
CDR3 protein: CASSSGGNSYEQYF
CDR3 DNA: TGCGCCAGCAGTTCAGGGGGAAACTCCTACGAGCAGTACTTC

J gene: TRBJ2-7
V gene: TRBV30
clone size: .
D gene: TRBD2
CDR3 protein: CAFTNGGSSYEQYF
CDR3 DNA: TGTGCCTTCACCAACGGGGGGAGCTCCTACGAGCAGTACTTC

J gene: TRBJ2-7
V gene: TRBV7-9
clone size: .
D gene: TRBD1
CDR3 protein: CASSNRDRLPPYEQYF
CDR3 DNA: TGTGCCAGCAGCAACCGGGACAGGTTACCTCCCTACGAGCAGTACTTC

J gene: TRBJ2-2
V gene: TRBV29-1
clone size: .
D gene: .
CDR3 protein: CSVEDTDNANTGELFF
CDR3 DNA: TGCAGCGTTGAAGACACCGACAACGCGAACACCGGGGAGCTGTTTTTT

J gene: TRBJ2-3
V gene: TRBV7-2
clone size: .
D gene: TRBD1
CDR3 protein: CASSLEWDRGPDTQYF
CDR3 DNA: TGTGCCAGCAGCTTAGAGTGGGACAGGGGGCCAGATACGCAGTATTTT

J gene: TRBJ1-1
V gene: TRBV6-5
clone size: .
D gene: TRBD1
CDR3 protein: CASSYPTGAEAFF
CDR3 DNA: TGTGCCAGCAGTTACCCGACAGGGGCTGAAGCTTTCTTT

J gene: TRBJ1-2
V gene: TRBV30
clone size: .
D gene: TRBD1
CDR3 protein: CARMTGDYGYTF
CDR3 DNA: TGTGCCCGGATGACAGGGGACTATGGCTACACCTTC

J gene: TRBJ1-1
V gene: TRBV5-8
clone size: .
D gene: .
CDR3 protein: CASSLVEGSEAFF
CDR3 DNA: TGTGCCAGCAGCTTGGTAGAGGGCAGTGAAGCTTTCTTT

J gene: TRBJ2-7
V gene: TRBV21-1
clone size: .
D gene: .
CDR3 protein: CASSKAPPGGTYEQYF
CDR3 DNA: TGTGCCAGCAGCAAAGCGCCCCCCGGGGGGACCTACGAGCAGTACTTC

J gene: TRBJ2-7
V gene: TRBV18
clone size: once
D gene: .
CDR3 protein: CASSPAEGEQYF
CDR3 DNA: TGTGCCAGCTCACCCGCGGAGGGGGAGCAGTACTTC

J gene: TRBJ2-1
V gene: TRBV5-5
clone size: .
D gene: TRBD2
CDR3 protein: CASLARLAGGPEQFF
CDR3 DNA: TGTGCCAGCCTTGCCCGACTAGCGGGGGGGCCTGAGCAGTTCTTC

J gene: TRBJ2-1
V gene: TRBV6-5
clone size: .
D gene: .
CDR3 protein: CASSYSDNPYNEQFF
CDR3 DNA: TGTGCCAGCAGTTACTCCGACAACCCCTACAATGAGCAGTTCTTC

J gene: TRBJ2-1
V gene: TRBV7-3
clone size: .
D gene: TRBD1
CDR3 protein: CASSSGTGAYNEQFF
CDR3 DNA: TGTGCCAGCAGCTCGGGGACAGGGGCCTACAATGAGCAGTTCTTC

J gene: TRBJ1-1
V gene: TRBV5-6
clone size: .
D gene: .
CDR3 protein: CASSLVRAANTEAFF
CDR3 DNA: TGTGCCAGCAGCTTGGTCAGAGCGGCGAACACTGAAGCTTTCTTT